These 28 T cell receptor beta chains were all obtained from the same sample, sequenced in a study of ipilimumab plus nivolumab after autologous stem cell transplantation. The method was immunoSEQ multiplex PCR; TCRdb's version includes in-frame clones alone and lacks a portion of them. The data contain approximately 17,000 clones, approximately 71% of them singletons. The source material was PBMCs, sampled in a trial of ipilimumab plus nivolumab as post-transplant consolidation. The receptors here all came from a male donor with diffuse large B-cell lymphoma.

The chain recombines TRBV14 with TRBJ2-1, with D possibly TRBD2 on 6 matching bases. The germline V and J ends were trimmed by 2 bases and 4 bases, with 15 bases remaining between them. The germline CDR1 and CDR2 sequences are SGHDN and FVKESK. The CDR3 totals 16 residues. CDR3 bases: TGTGCCAGCAGCCAAAGAGTTGTTAGCGGTTACAATGAGCAGTTCTTC. It codes for CASSQRVVSGYNEQFF.

This clone has a handful of counts. The chain links TRBV14 to TRBJ1-2, with a possible D match to TRBD1 (6 bases). The CDR3 is made up of 14 amino acids. Germline lookup yields CDR1 SGHDN and CDR2 FVKESK. V was shortened by 3 bases and J by 2 bases, with 10 bases between the two germline ends. CDR3 amino acids: CASSQIGQNYGYTF. DNA of the CDR3: TGTGCCAGCAGCCAGATAGGACAGAACTATGGCTACACCTTC.

This clone has just a few counts. The chain links TRBV29-1 to TRBJ2-7; tentatively, D is TRBD1 or TRBD2 (5 bases each). Trimming cost V 1 base and J 2 bases, with 9 bases left between them. CDR1 and CDR2 (germline): SQVTM, ANQGSEA. The CDR3 contains 13 residues. For the CDR3, the DNA is TGCAGCGTTGAAGGAGGGGAAGCCTACGAGCAGTACTTC. Translation: CSVEGGEAYEQYF.

The chain recombines TRBV10-2 with TRBJ2-7; 10 bases fit TRBD2. CDR1 WSHSY and CDR2 SAAADI come from the germline V gene. This CDR3 contains 15 residues. After removal of 7 bases from V and 1 base from J, the junction contained 7 bases not matched to a gene. CDR3 protein: CASNPASGGSYEQYF. CDR3 in DNA: TGCGCCAGCAATCCCGCTAGCGGGGGTTCCTACGAGCAGTACTTC.

The gene calls are TRBV18 and TRBJ1-1; 8 bases match TRBD1. Germline values: CDR1 KGHSH, CDR2 LQKENI. J was trimmed by 1 base and V by 1 base; bases with no gene match: 2. The CDR3 totals 15 residues. The CDR3 reads CASSPLGQGNTEAFF. In nucleotides, the CDR3 is TGTGCCAGCTCACCACTTGGACAGGGGAACACTGAAGCTTTCTTT.

The chain uses TRBV11-2 and TRBJ1-3; D may be TRBD1 (6 bases). The V end was cut by 11 bases, the J end by 0 bases, with 14 bases between. Germline CDR1 reads SGHAT; CDR2 reads FQNNGV. This CDR3 spans 14 amino acids. CDR3 DNA: TGTGCCTCAAGACAGGTGTTCTCTGGAAACACCATATATTTT. Encoded protein: CASRQVFSGNTIYF.

The chain links TRBV5-8 to TRBJ1-1; D remains unclear. This CDR3 is built from 11 residues. The V end was cut by 1 base, the J end by 7 bases, with 5 bases between. From germline, CDR1 is SGHTS and CDR2 YDEGEE. The CDR3 region is CASSLFSEAFF. In DNA, the CDR3 is TGTGCCAGCAGCTTGTTCAGTGAAGCTTTCTTT.

The CDR3 is CASSQDRSGANVLTF. In DNA form, the CDR3 reads TGCGCCAGCAGCCAAGACCGCTCTGGGGCCAACGTCCTGACTTTC. The chain uses TRBV4-1 and TRBJ2-6, with D uncertain. With 0 bases removed from V and 0 bases from J, the gap between germline ends came to 3 bases. This CDR3 region has 15 residues. The germline gives CDR1 MGHRA, CDR2 YSYEKL.

This clone has just one count. The chain has TRBV30 and TRBJ2-7, with TRBD1 as a possible D gene (7 bases). Trimming removed 2 bases from V and 7 bases from J, with 21 bases in between. Germline lookup yields CDR1 GTSNPN and CDR2 SVGIG (reference sequence). The CDR3 extends over 15 amino acids. The CDR3 coding sequence is TGTGCCTGGAGTTCACCGGGCCTTTCAGGGGGGGAGCAGTACTTC. Its protein is CAWSSPGLSGGEQYF.

This clone was seen more than once but under ten times. The CDR3 DNA is TGCGCCAGCAGCCAAGATGATTTCCGAGCGGCAAGCTCCTACGAGCAGTACTTC. Translation: CASSQDDFRAASSYEQYF. The rearrangement uses TRBV4-1 and TRBJ2-7, with a tentative D call TRBD2 (5 bases). CDR3 length equals 18 residues. The germline V gene has CDR1 MGHRA and CDR2 YSYEKL. Trimming shortened V by 0 bases and J by 0 bases, and 18 bases separated the two germline ends.

This rearrangement joins TRBV7-9 to TRBJ2-5, with unresolved D. Trimming stripped 3 bases from V and 2 bases from J, with 10 bases between. CDR1 is SEHNR and CDR2 is FQNEAQ in the germline V gene (reference sequence). The CDR3 consists of 14 residues. The CDR3 protein is CASSFSPPQETQYF. The CDR3 region has the DNA TGTGCCAGCAGCTTTTCCCCTCCGCAAGAGACCCAGTACTTC.

DNA for the CDR3: TGTGCCAGCAGCTTAGGCCTCTCAACTAATGAAAAACTGTTTTTT. As protein: CASSLGLSTNEKLFF. The chain joins TRBV11-2 to TRBJ1-4; D is undetermined. V gave up 1 base and J gave up 0 bases, with 6 bases separating them. The CDR3 loop spans 15 amino acids. The germline gives CDR1 SGHAT, CDR2 FQNNGV.

The chain carries TRBV6-6 and TRBJ1-5, with a weak D call TRBD1 (6 bases). V gave up 2 bases and J gave up 5 bases, with 16 bases separating them. CDR1 and CDR2 (germline): MNHNY, SVGAGI (reference sequence). The CDR3 is 16 amino acids. CDR3: CASSYTGTLTYQPQHF. Here the CDR3 DNA reads TGTGCCAGCAGTTACACCGGGACACTTACTTATCAGCCCCAGCATTTT.

This chain links TRBV5-1 with TRBJ1-4; TRBD1 matches at 8 bases. Germline V gene sequence: CDR1 SGHRS, CDR2 YFSETQ. This CDR3 has 16 residues. The J segment lost 0 bases and the V segment lost 4 bases, leaving 5 bases of the junction unmatched. The CDR3 spells CASSGGQGSTNEKLFF. CDR3 bases: TGCGCCAGCAGCGGCGGACAGGGTTCAACTAATGAAAAACTGTTTTTT.

The chain has TRBV30 and TRBJ1-6; 7 nucleotides match TRBD1. The V gene's germline CDR1 is GTSNPN and CDR2 SVGIG (reference sequence). The CDR3 covers 16 residues. J was trimmed by 8 bases and V by 4 bases; bases with no gene match: 14. The CDR3 DNA reads as TGTGCCTGGATCTTAAAAGGGGGCAAAGCGGATTCACCCCTCCACTTT. This encodes CAWILKGGKADSPLHF. Together with reference TRBV30 and TRBJ1-6, the CDR3 gives the full variable domain: SQTIHQWPATLVQPVGSPLSLECTVEGTSNPNLYWYRQAAGRGLQLLFYSVGIGQISSEVPQNLSASRPQDRQFILSSKKLLLSDSGFYLCAWILKGGKADSPLHFGNGTRLTVT.

V usage is TRBV5-1 and J usage is TRBJ2-2; 14 bases agree with TRBD2. Unmatched junction bases numbered 6, after V lost 2 bases and J lost 6 bases. The CDR3 runs to 17 residues. Looked up from germline, CDR1 is SGHRS and CDR2 is YFSETQ. CDR3 nucleotides: TGCGCCAGCAGCTTTGGGACTAGCGGGAGAGTCGCCGGGGAGCTGTTTTTT. It is translated as CASSFGTSGRVAGELFF. Supplemented by reference TRBV5-1 and TRBJ2-2, the full variable domain reads KAGVTQTPRYLIKTRGQQVTLSCSPISGHRSVSWYQQTPGQGLQFLFEYFSETQRNKGNFPGRFSGRQFSNSRSEMNVSTLELGDSALYLCASSFGTSGRVAGELFFGEGSRLTVL.

This sequence joins TRBV27 and TRBJ2-7; D possibly uses TRBD1 or TRBD2 (5 bases each). From germline, CDR1 is MNHEY and CDR2 SMNVEV (reference sequence). CDR3 length equals 13 residues. V gave up 3 bases and J gave up 6 bases, with 12 bases separating them. CDR3 region: CASSFRDLGEQYF. Here the CDR3 DNA reads TGTGCCAGCAGTTTCCGGGACCTGGGCGAGCAGTACTTC.

The rearrangement links TRBV7-9 to TRBJ2-7; TRBD2 is a possible D gene (5 bases). The CDR3 loop spans 12 amino acids. Between the trimmed V and J ends, which lost 11 bases and 9 bases, there was a span of 20 bases. The germline V gene encodes CDR1 SEHNR and CDR2 FQNEAQ (reference sequence). The CDR3 bases are TGTGCCGCAGGACTTCCCCAATCGGGGCAGTACTTC. Translating it yields CAAGLPQSGQYF.

This clone was seen just once. This chain connects TRBV6-1 to TRBJ1-5; TRBD1 aligns across 7 bases. V lost 6 bases and J lost 6; bases outside the gene matches: 8. CDR1 is MNHNS and CDR2 is SASEGT in the germline V gene. The CDR3 extends over 14 amino acids. CDR3 sequence: CASSSRGISQPQHF. CDR3 DNA: TGTGCCAGCAGCAGCAGGGGGATAAGTCAGCCCCAGCATTTT.

The rearrangement links TRBV19 to TRBJ1-5; 8 bases are shared with TRBD1. The germline V gene has CDR1 LNHDA and CDR2 SQIVND (reference sequence). CDR3 size: 15 residues. J was trimmed by 2 bases and V by 11 bases; bases with no gene match: 11. The CDR3 loop reads CASRDRGFGNQPQHF. In DNA, the CDR3 is TGTGCCTCCAGAGACAGGGGTTTTGGCAATCAGCCCCAGCATTTT. Based on the CDR3 plus reference TRBV19 and TRBJ1-5, the full variable domain is DGGITQSPKYLFRKEGQNVTLSCEQNLNHDAMYWYRQDPGQGLRLIYYSQIVNDFQKGDIAEGYSVSREKKESFPLTVTSAQKNPTAFYLCASRDRGFGNQPQHFGDGTRLSIL.

The chain has TRBV6-1 and TRBJ2-1; 11 bases map to TRBD2. Germline V lookup: CDR1 MNHNS, CDR2 SASEGT. V lost 6 bases, J lost 8 bases, and 6 bases stayed unmatched. This CDR3 has 14 residues. CDR3 sequence reads: CASSYSGGVDEQFF. CDR3 DNA: TGTGCCAGCAGCTATAGCGGGGGGGTAGATGAGCAGTTCTTC.

The gene calls are TRBV19 and TRBJ2-1; 8 nucleotides agree with TRBD1. The CDR3 loop spans 15 amino acids. Germline loops: CDR1 LNHDA, CDR2 SQIVND (reference sequence). J was trimmed by 3 bases and V by 7 bases; bases with no gene match: 8. The CDR3 loop is CASTPDREIYNEQFF. CDR3 nucleotides: TGTGCCAGTACCCCGGACAGGGAGATCTACAATGAGCAGTTCTTC.

The chain links TRBV11-3 to TRBJ2-2; D may correspond to TRBD1 or TRBD2 (5 bases each). Germline values: CDR1 SGHNT, CDR2 YENEEA. This CDR3 is built from 15 residues. The V gene lost 5 bases and the J gene lost 4 bases, with 14 bases spanning the gap. This CDR3 reads CASSLLGASTGELFF. As DNA, the CDR3 is TGTGCCAGCAGCCTTCTCGGGGCGAGCACCGGGGAGCTGTTTTTT.

This clone was seen just once. This sequence joins TRBV25-1 and TRBJ2-3, with D perhaps TRBD2 (6 bases). Germline V gene data show CDR1 as MGHDK and CDR2 as SYGVNS. V lost 9 bases and J lost 3, with 13 bases in between. The CDR3 extends over 13 amino acids. This chain's CDR3 is CASTTSRTDTQYF. CDR3 nucleotide sequence: TGTGCCAGTACGACTAGTAGAACAGATACGCAGTATTTT. Based on the CDR3 plus reference TRBV25-1 and TRBJ2-3, the full variable domain is EADIYQTPRYLVIGTGKKITLECSQTMGHDKMYWYQQDPGMELHLIHYSYGVNSTEKGDLSSESTVSRIRTEHFPLTLESARPSHTSQYLCASTTSRTDTQYFGPGTRLTVL.

This clone appeared a few times. The rearrangement links TRBV7-8 to TRBJ2-1; 8 bases match TRBD1. Germline V gene lookup returns CDR1 SGHVS and CDR2 FQNEAQ. The CDR3 spans 12 residues. With V trimmed by 1 base and J by 14 bases, 4 bases remained unmatched. CDR3 loop: CASSLGGQAEFF. CDR3 nucleotides: TGTGCCAGCAGCTTAGGGGGACAGGCGGAGTTCTTC. The variable domain in full, with the rest retrieved from reference TRBV7-8 and TRBJ2-1, is GAGVSQSPRYKVAKRGQDVALRCDPISGHVSLFWYQQALGQGPEFLTYFQNEAQLDKSGLPSDRFFAERPEGSVSTLKIQRTQQEDSAVYLCASSLGGQAEFFGPGTRLTVL.

As DNA, the CDR3 is TGTGCCAGTAGTAGTACTAGCGACCAAGAGACCCAGTACTTC. It specifies CASSSTSDQETQYF. The chain carries TRBV19 and TRBJ2-5, with 7 bases lining up with TRBD2. In germline, CDR1 is LNHDA, CDR2 SQIVND (reference sequence). V lost 4 bases and J lost 0; bases outside the gene matches: 2. This CDR3 is 14 amino acids long.

This chain connects TRBV5-1 to TRBJ2-3; 7 bases match TRBD1. The CDR3 is 14 amino acids. The germline gives CDR1 SGHRS, CDR2 YFSETQ. V shed 4 bases and J 5 bases; nucleotides not matched to a gene: 7. CDR3 protein: CASSTGTVKDTQYF. The CDR3 DNA follows: TGCGCCAGCAGCACCGGGACAGTGAAAGATACGCAGTATTTT.

The V call is TRBV4-2, the J call TRBJ2-5; no reliable D call. The V end was cut by 1 base, the J end by 7 bases, with 10 bases between. This CDR3 is 13 amino acids long. Germline CDR1 LGHNA, CDR2 YNFKEQ. Here the CDR3 reads CASSQVGSRTQYF. CDR3 nucleotide sequence: TGTGCCAGCAGCCAAGTGGGATCCCGGACCCAGTACTTC.